The subject of this entry is one TCR beta chain. The CDR3 is 16 amino acids. Per the germline V gene, CDR1 is SGHTA and CDR2 is FQGNSA. V lost 3 bases to trimming and J lost 7 bases; unmatched junction nucleotides: 12. The data were taken from a study of CD8 T cells in ankylosing spondylitis. Making the TCR beta libraries involved quantitative 5'-RACE with molecular barcodes. Each CDR3 protein gets one entry after TCRdb re-called the 5' RACE reads with MiXCR. The table records around 230,000 distinct CDR3 sequences, roughly 8.6% of them present only once. The source material was blood, either unsorted or a sorted T cell fraction (not recorded which). The sequence came from a male donor with ankylosing spondylitis or in good health (not recorded which). The V and J genes are TRBV7-2 and TRBJ2-1; the match to TRBD2 covers 7 bases. The CDR3 loop is CASSFRRAGEGNEQFF. The CDR3 DNA follows: TGTGCCAGCAGCTTCCGTCGGGCGGGGGAGGGTAATGAGCAGTTCTTC.